Listed below are T cell receptor beta chains from one sample, sequenced in a study of shared clonotypes between healthy human individuals. Method: immunoSEQ multiplex PCR; TCRdb's copy keeps in-frame clones and lacks some. The sample lists some 2,000,000 clones, about 94% occurring once. The sequenced sample consisted of naive CD4+ T cells sorted from blood. The receptors stem from a man aged 18 to 29 in good health. Each CDR3 is given with its conserved first and last residue. A D gene is named only where the DNA matches it firmly. Size is stated for part of the rows, as once, few or many counts, or as a class when the clone is expanded.

j_call | clone_size | v_call | cdr3_length | d_call | cdr3_nt | cdr3_aa
TRBJ1-6 | . | TRBV19 | 16 | TRBD1 | TGTGCCAGTAGTACCTTCTCCGGGACAGGGAGCTCACCCCTCCACTTT | CASSTFSGTGSSPLHF
TRBJ2-5 | . | TRBV6-5 | 14 | . | TGTGCCAGCAGCCCAGGGATGTGGGAAGAGACCCAGTACTTC | CASSPGMWEETQYF
TRBJ1-5 | . | TRBV10-3 | 15 | TRBD1 | TGTGCCATCAGTGCTAAACAGGGGGTCGGGCAGCCCCAGCATTTT | CAISAKQGVGQPQHF
TRBJ2-7 | . | TRBV19 | 17 | TRBD1 | TGTGCCAGTAGTCCGACAGGGTTATCTACGGGGCCCTACGAGCAGTACTTC | CASSPTGLSTGPYEQYF
TRBJ2-2 | . | TRBV11-3 | 16 | TRBD2 | TGTGCCAGCAGCTTAGTTGGACTAGCGGTCACCGGGGAGCTGTTTTTT | CASSLVGLAVTGELFF
TRBJ2-7 | . | TRBV10-1 | 14 | . | TGCGCCAGCAGCGCATCGGGACAAGTCTACGAGCAGTACTTC | CASSASGQVYEQYF
TRBJ1-5 | . | TRBV19 | 13 | TRBD1 | TGTGCCAGTAGAGGGGGCGGCAATCAGCCCCAGCATTTT | CASRGGGNQPQHF
TRBJ2-5 | once | TRBV6-5 | 13 | . | TGTGCCAGCAGCCGGACTAACCAAGAGACCCAGTACTTC | CASSRTNQETQYF
TRBJ1-2 | . | TRBV29-1 | 13 | . | TGCAGCGTTGACGGGGGGGCGCGAAACGGCTACACCTTC | CSVDGGARNGYTF
TRBJ2-7 | . | TRBV11-2 | 16 | . | TGTGCCAGCAGCTTAGGTGGGTTAGCAAAGGGCAACGAGCAGTACTTC | CASSLGGLAKGNEQYF
TRBJ2-7 | . | TRBV5-1 | 13 | . | TGCGCCAGCAGTTCGGTCGGTGACTACGAGCAGTACTTC | CASSSVGDYEQYF
TRBJ2-2 | . | TRBV2 | 14 | . | TGTGCCAGCAGTGACGCAAACGGCGCCGGGGAGCTGTTTTTT | CASSDANGAGELFF
TRBJ2-7 | . | TRBV20-1 | 10 | . | TGCAGCCTTGGAGCCTACGAGCAGTACTTC | CSLGAYEQYF
TRBJ2-6 | once | TRBV29-1 | 14 | . | TGCAGCGTTGACGTGGGGCCTGGGGCCAACGTCCTGACTTTC | CSVDVGPGANVLTF
TRBJ2-3 | . | TRBV4-3 | 17 | TRBD2 | TGCGCCAGCAGCCAAGATTTACTAGCGGGAGGGAAGGATACGCAGTATTTT | CASSQDLLAGGKDTQYF
TRBJ2-7 | once | TRBV11-2 | 13 | . | TGTGCCAGCATGCGGGACCGAGGGTACGAGCAGTACTTC | CASMRDRGYEQYF
TRBJ2-2 | . | TRBV11-2 | 17 | . | TGTGCCAGCAGCTTAACAATACAATCTACTCAGGGCGGGGAGCTGTTTTTT | CASSLTIQSTQGGELFF
TRBJ2-7 | . | TRBV18 | 15 | TRBD1 | TGTGCCAGCTCACCACCGGGTTGGGACAGCTACGAGCAGTACTTC | CASSPPGWDSYEQYF
TRBJ1-5 | . | TRBV5-6 | 14 | TRBD1 | TGTGCCAGCAGTTCTACAGGGGAGGATCAGCCCCAGCATTTT | CASSSTGEDQPQHF
TRBJ2-4 | . | TRBV28 | 14 | . | TGTGCCAGCAGCCCGGTGTTGGCCAAAAACATTCAGTACTTC | CASSPVLAKNIQYF
TRBJ2-3 | . | TRBV5-1 | 16 | . | TGCGCCAGCAGCTTGGGGGTACTGGCTAGCACAGATACGCAGTATTTT | CASSLGVLASTDTQYF
TRBJ2-5 | . | TRBV30 | 15 | . | TGTGCCTGGAGTGTCCGGGCCCCGTACCAAGAGACCCAGTACTTC | CAWSVRAPYQETQYF